The 25 T cell receptor beta chains given below trace back to one sample, sequenced in a study of T cell repertoires in cytomegalovirus infection. TCRdb analysed the reads with MiXCR anew, one entry per CDR3 protein. The sample gives approximately 110,000 distinct CDR3 sequences, more than 25% of which show up once; under 65% is in the top ten. Antigens for these TCRs are unknown. The material sequenced was CD8+ T cells from cultured PBMCs, taken from culture after CMV antigen stimulation. The receptors come from a human donor in good health (CMV status not recorded). Some clones in this sample may be carry-over from other donors' samples.

This clonotype appeared many times. This sequence joins TRBV7-9 and TRBJ2-7, with 10 nucleotides matching TRBD1. The length of the CDR3 is 14 residues. The V segment lost 5 bases and the J segment 4 bases; nucleotides outside the gene matches: 5. Germline values: CDR1 SEHNR, CDR2 FQNEAQ (reference sequence). The CDR3 DNA reads TGTGCCAGCAGCCAGCGACAGGGGGCTTACGAGCAGTACTTC. Translation gives CASSQRQGAYEQYF.

A few counts support this clonotype. The gene calls are TRBV6-1 and TRBJ2-7; D not certain. CDR1 is MNHNS, CDR2 SASEGT, per germline. With 1 base removed from V and 5 bases from J, the gap between germline ends came to 9 bases. The CDR3 is 13 residues long. The CDR3 here is CASSEVGVHEQYF. The CDR3 DNA follows: TGTGCCAGCAGTGAAGTTGGGGTGCACGAGCAGTACTTC.

The chain uses TRBV4-3 and TRBJ2-3; D is uncertain. The CDR3 consists of 15 residues. V shed 0 bases and J shed 2 bases, with 9 bases lying between them. Germline CDR1 LGHNA, CDR2 YSLEER. The CDR3, as DNA: TGCGCCAGCAGCCAAGATGGGCAGATCACAGATACGCAGTATTTT. Amino acids: CASSQDGQITDTQYF.

This clonotype was counted between two and nine times. V is TRBV7-6 and J is TRBJ1-3, with TRBD1 matching over 7 bases. Unmatched junction bases numbered 7, after V lost 5 bases and J lost 0 bases. Germline lookup yields CDR1 SGHVS and CDR2 FNYEAQ. This CDR3 region has 16 residues. The CDR3 nucleotides read TGTGCCAGCAGCGACAGGGACGGAGACTCTGGAAACACCATATATTTT. It yields the protein CASSDRDGDSGNTIYF. The full variable domain, rest sourced from reference TRBV7-6 and TRBJ1-3, is GAGVSQSPRYKVTKRGQDVALRCDPISGHVSLYWYRQALGQGPEFLTYFNYEAQQDKSGLPNDRFSAERPEGSISTLTIQRTEQRDSAMYRCASSDRDGDSGNTIYFGEGSWLTVV.

This clonotype was picked up many times. V usage is TRBV6-1 and J usage is TRBJ2-3, with D unclear. Germline V gene data show CDR1 as MNHNS and CDR2 as SASEGT. The CDR3 totals 15 residues. V was clipped by 5 bases and J by 6 bases, with 18 bases between them. This CDR3 is CASSRRNPLGDTQYF. CDR3 bases: TGTGCCAGCAGTAGACGAAACCCCCTGGGGGATACGCAGTATTTT.

This chain connects TRBV19 to TRBJ2-7; D remains unclear. The CDR3 extends over 14 amino acids. Germline V gene data show CDR1 as LNHDA and CDR2 as SQIVND (reference sequence). V was clipped by 1 base and J by 2 bases, with 9 bases between them. The CDR3 protein is CASSIAVDAYEQYF. Here the CDR3 DNA reads TGTGCCAGTAGTATAGCAGTTGACGCCTACGAGCAGTACTTC.

The V gene is TRBV7-8, the J gene TRBJ2-7, with 7 bases matching TRBD1. Losses at the gene ends were 5 bases for V and 0 bases for J; bases not matched to a gene: 10. Germline CDR1 reads SGHVS; CDR2 reads FQNEAQ. The CDR3 is made up of 16 amino acids. CDR3 in DNA: TGTGCCAGCAGCCCCCCCAGACAGGGTAGCTCCTACGAGCAGTACTTC. As protein: CASSPPRQGSSYEQYF.

The chain uses TRBV12-3 or TRBV12-4 and TRBJ2-1; D may correspond to TRBD1 or TRBD2 (7 bases each). The CDR3 spans 14 residues. V was clipped by 8 bases and J by 9 bases, with 20 bases between them. The CDR3 here is CASCRGGANGEQFF. The CDR3 DNA sequence: TGTGCCAGCTGCAGGGGGGGGGCGAATGGTGAGCAGTTCTTC.

This clonotype has a handful of counts. The genes are TRBV7-8 and TRBJ1-1; 9 positions agree with TRBD1. V shed 4 bases and J 0 bases; nucleotides not matched to a gene: 0. The V gene's germline CDR1 is SGHVS and CDR2 FQNEAQ. The CDR3 is made up of 14 amino acids. The CDR3 nucleotides read TGTGCCAGCAGCTGGACAGGGGTGAACACTGAAGCTTTCTTT. Translated, it gives CASSWTGVNTEAFF.

For this clonotype: Because the CDR3 is missing its conserved closing phenylalanine or tryptophan, this is likely a read error. J is TRBJ1-5 and V is TRBV6-5, with D possibly matching TRBD1 (5 bases). CDR3 length: 15 residues. The germline gives CDR1 MNHEY, CDR2 SVGAGI. The germline V and J ends were trimmed by 0 bases and 1 base, with 7 bases remaining between them. The CDR3 sequence is CASSYSAGSNQPQHY. The CDR3 bases are TGTGCCAGCAGTTACTCCGCAGGGAGCAATCAGCCCCAGCATTAT.

This clonotype was seen only a few times. The chain joins TRBV20-1 to TRBJ1-1; unclear D gene. This CDR3 region has 14 residues. Germline values: CDR1 DFQATT, CDR2 SNEGSKA (reference sequence). V was cut by 0 bases and J by 0 bases, with 8 bases left in between. The CDR3 coding sequence is TGCAGTGCTAGAGATATCGGAGTGAACACTGAAGCTTTCTTT. Its translation: CSARDIGVNTEAFF.

The chain recombines TRBV15 with TRBJ1-3; perhaps TRBD1 as D (6 bases). Germline loops: CDR1 LNHNV, CDR2 YYDKDF (reference sequence). The CDR3 contains 15 residues. V lost 0 bases to trimming and J lost 2 bases, with 8 bases between them. CDR3: CATSRDRGTGNTIYF. DNA for the CDR3: TGTGCCACCAGCAGAGACAGGGGTACTGGAAACACCATATATTTT.

The chain joins TRBV12-3 or TRBV12-4 to TRBJ2-1; 8 bases are a match to TRBD2. The CDR3 is 13 amino acids. V lost 2 bases, J lost 12 bases, and 6 bases stayed unmatched. CDR3 region: CASSLSAGGRQFF. CDR3 nucleotides: TGTGCCAGCAGTTTATCGGCGGGGGGAAGGCAGTTCTTC.

Only a few counts were recorded for this clonotype. The chain uses TRBV7-9 and TRBJ2-3, with TRBD2 as a possible D gene (6 bases). V shed 3 bases and J shed 3 bases, with 13 bases lying between them. The germline CDR1 and CDR2 sequences are SEHNR and FQNEAQ (reference sequence). The CDR3 runs to 15 residues. The CDR3 bases are TGTGCCAGCAGCTTTAAGGAGGGGAAGACAGATACGCAGTATTTT. Amino acid sequence: CASSFKEGKTDTQYF.

The chain links TRBV4-1 to TRBJ2-1, with 9 bases matching TRBD1. The CDR3 is 16 amino acids. The germline CDR1 and CDR2 sequences are MGHRA and YSYEKL. V lost 1 base, J lost 1 base, and 2 bases stayed unmatched. This chain's CDR3 is CASSQGTGASYNEQFF. In DNA form, the CDR3 reads TGCGCCAGCAGCCAAGGGACAGGGGCATCCTACAATGAGCAGTTCTTC.

This clonotype was seen a few times. CDR3 amino acids: CASSYGSNEQFF. DNA for the CDR3: TGTGCCAGCAGTTACGGGAGCAATGAGCAGTTCTTC. The chain links TRBV6-2 or TRBV6-3 to TRBJ2-1; tentative D call: TRBD2 (5 bases). Germline lookup yields CDR1 MNHEY and CDR2 SVGEGT. The CDR3 loop spans 12 amino acids. V was trimmed by 2 bases and J by 6 bases, leaving 5 bases between them.

This chain links TRBV13 with TRBJ2-3; D tentatively reads TRBD1 or TRBD2 (5 bases each). The CDR3 length is 14 residues. Germline V CDR1 and CDR2: PRHDT, FYEKMQ (reference sequence). Trimming took 3 bases from V and 6 from J, leaving 13 bases between them. In DNA, the CDR3 is TGTGCCAGCAGCTTGTATCGGGGCCCCGATACGCAGTATTTT. This sequence encodes CASSLYRGPDTQYF.

The sample holds many counts of this clonotype. CDR3 sequence: CASSYYPGQGTGYTF. The CDR3 DNA reads as TGTGCCAGCAGCTACTACCCGGGACAGGGAACCGGCTACACCTTC. The V gene is TRBV7-8, the J gene TRBJ1-2; 9 bases agree with TRBD1. The V gene's germline CDR1 is SGHVS and CDR2 FQNEAQ. This CDR3 is 15 amino acids long. J gave up 8 bases and V 4 bases, and 11 bases lay outside the gene matches.

The V and J genes are TRBV20-1 and TRBJ2-7, with 7 bases aligning to TRBD2. CDR3 size: 15 residues. J lost 2 bases, V lost 4 bases, and 11 bases had no gene match. CDR1 DFQATT and CDR2 SNEGSKA come from the germline V gene (reference sequence). This CDR3 is CSATPGLAVTYEQYF. The CDR3 DNA sequence: TGCAGTGCTACCCCGGGCCTAGCGGTAACCTACGAGCAGTACTTC.

The chain recombines TRBV2 with TRBJ2-5; no definite D call. This CDR3 comprises 12 residues. V lost 3 bases to trimming and J lost 5 bases, with 7 bases between them. Germline V CDR1 and CDR2: SNHLY, FYNNEI. The CDR3 protein is CASSDVGETQYF. CDR3 sequence (DNA): TGTGCCAGCAGTGACGTGGGGGAGACCCAGTACTTC. The full variable domain, with the rest looked up from reference TRBV2 and TRBJ2-5, is EPEVTQTPSHQVTQMGQEVILRCVPISNHLYFYWYRQILGQKVEFLVSFYNNEISEKSEIFDDQFSVERPDGSNFTLKIRSTKLEDSAMYFCASSDVGETQYFGPGTRLLVL.

This clonotype was recorded many times. The chain links TRBV7-6 to TRBJ1-2, with D uncertain. CDR3 length: 13 amino acids. Germline V gene lookup returns CDR1 SGHVS and CDR2 FNYEAQ. Trimming cost V 3 bases and J 4 bases, with 9 bases left between them. CDR3 loop: CASSLSGTYGYTF. The CDR3 region has the DNA TGTGCCAGCAGCTTGTCAGGCACCTATGGCTACACCTTC. Using reference TRBV7-6 and TRBJ1-2 for the parts outside the CDR3, the full variable domain is GAGVSQSPRYKVTKRGQDVALRCDPISGHVSLYWYRQALGQGPEFLTYFNYEAQQDKSGLPNDRFSAERPEGSISTLTIQRTEQRDSAMYRCASSLSGTYGYTFGSGTRLTVV.

CDR3 sequence reads: CASSLEGDTQYF. The CDR3 region has the DNA TGTGCCAGCAGCTTGGAGGGTGATACGCAGTATTTT. The chain employs TRBV5-6 and TRBJ2-3; D uncertain. Trimming stripped 0 bases from V and 6 bases from J, with 5 bases between. The length of the CDR3 is 12 residues. Germline V CDR1 and CDR2: SGHDT, YYEEEE.

This CDR3 is CASRDGTGTYEQYF. CDR3 in DNA: TGTGCCAGCAGAGACGGGACAGGTACCTACGAGCAGTACTTC. This chain uses TRBV25-1 with TRBJ2-7, with TRBD1 matching over 8 bases. Germline lookup yields CDR1 MGHDK and CDR2 SYGVNS. The junction had 6 bases not matched to a gene; V was cut back by 6 bases and J by 2 bases. CDR3 size: 14 residues.

This chain links TRBV7-6 with TRBJ1-2, with a possible D match to TRBD1 (6 bases). V lost 5 bases to trimming and J lost 4 bases, with 14 bases between them. The germline CDR1 and CDR2 sequences are SGHVS and FNYEAQ. This CDR3 spans 14 amino acids. In DNA form, the CDR3 reads TGTGCCAGCAGCCAAACAGGGCCGGGCTATGGCTACACCTTC. Protein sequence: CASSQTGPGYGYTF.

This clonotype is large. This sequence joins TRBV28 and TRBJ2-1; D call uncertain. V was clipped by 2 bases and J by 0 bases, with 11 bases between them. Germline loops: CDR1 MDHEN, CDR2 SYDVKM. The CDR3 is made up of 16 amino acids. CDR3 nucleotide sequence: TGTGCCAGCAGTTTAGAGGCCTTGAGCTCCTACAATGAGCAGTTCTTC. Amino acid sequence: CASSLEALSSYNEQFF.